This is a list of T cell receptor beta chains from one sample in a study of PD-1 blockade in classical Hodgkin lymphoma. TCRdb keeps only in-frame clones here, not all; method: immunoSEQ multiplex PCR. The repertoire holds over 50,000 clones, roughly 73% seen once, with about 15% in the top ten. Source: peripheral blood mononuclear cells (PBMCs), taken before the second cycle of nivolumab. The receptors shown here come from a human donor with classical Hodgkin lymphoma. The CDR3 runs from the conserved cysteine through the conserved F or W. A D gene is named only where the DNA matches it firmly. Some rows mark clone size as missing; the rest say once, few, many or name a class of expanded clone.

>TRBJ2-2|-|-|TRBV27
CASSGRTATTGELFF
TGTGCCAGCAGTGGCCGGACAGCAACGACCGGGGAGCTGTTTTTT
>TRBJ2-5|TRBD2|once|TRBV6-5
CASRPGLVGETQYF
TGTGCCAGCAGGCCCGGACTAGTAGGGGAGACCCAGTACTTC
>TRBJ1-4|-|-|TRBV4-1
CASSPRDITEKLFF
TGCGCCAGCAGCCCCCGGGACATTACTGAAAAACTGTTTTTT
>TRBJ2-7|-|few|TRBV9
CASSPGDTFIYEQYF
TGTGCCAGCAGCCCTGGAGATACTTTTATCTACGAGCAGTACTTC
>TRBJ2-3|TRBD1|-|TRBV28
CASSLPGTGGIDTQYF
TGTGCCAGCAGTTTACCCGGGACAGGGGGAATAGATACGCAGTATTTT
>TRBJ2-1|-|-|TRBV15
CATSRSSGYNEQFF
TGTGCCACCAGCAGGTCGAGCGGTTACAATGAGCAGTTCTTC
>TRBJ2-2|TRBD2|few|TRBV19
CASSGLAGARGELFF
TGTGCCAGTAGTGGACTAGCGGGGGCGAGAGGGGAGCTGTTTTTT
>TRBJ1-4|-|few|TRBV15
CATSRGGGLDEKLFF
TGTGCCACCAGCAGAGGGGGGGGGCTTGATGAAAAACTGTTTTTT
>TRBJ2-7|-|-|TRBV6-1
CASRGGAAYSYEQYF
TGTGCCAGCAGGGGGGGGGCAGCTTACTCCTACGAGCAGTACTTC
>TRBJ2-1|TRBD1|-|TRBV29-1
CSIQGAGEQFF
TGCAGCATACAGGGGGCAGGGGAGCAGTTCTTC
>TRBJ2-7|-|few|TRBV30
CAWSVRAGYEQYF
TGTGCCTGGAGTGTAAGGGCGGGCTACGAGCAGTACTTC
>TRBJ2-7|TRBD1|-|TRBV19
CASSIRTGGYEQYF
TGTGCCAGTAGTATCAGGACAGGGGGCTACGAGCAGTACTTC
>TRBJ1-1|-|-|TRBV19
CASSSWTYTEAFF
TGTGCCAGTAGTTCTTGGACATACACTGAAGCTTTCTTT
>TRBJ2-7|-|-|TRBV4-2
CASSQNPYEQYF
TGTGCCAGCAGCCAAAACCCCTACGAGCAGTACTTC
>TRBJ1-5|-|-|TRBV18
CASSNGPYQPQHF
TGTGCCAGCTCAAACGGACCTTATCAGCCCCAGCATTTT
>TRBJ2-5|-|-|TRBV27
CASSLRWQETQYF
TGTGCCAGCAGTTTAAGGTGGCAAGAGACCCAGTACTTC
>TRBJ2-5|TRBD2|-|TRBV7-9
CASSLRLAGETQYF
TGTGCCAGCAGCCTCCGACTAGCGGGAGAGACCCAGTACTTC
>TRBJ2-7|TRBD2|once|TRBV5-1
CASSLRGVAGVYEQYF
TGCGCCAGCAGCTTGCGGGGAGTAGCGGGAGTCTACGAGCAGTACTTC
>TRBJ1-1|-|-|TRBV2
CASRGLNTEAFF
TGTGCCAGCAGGGGACTTAACACTGAAGCTTTCTTT
>TRBJ1-2|TRBD1|-|TRBV6-5
CASSFTGGVYGYTF
TGTGCCAGCAGTTTTACAGGGGGCGTCTATGGCTACACCTTC
>TRBJ1-4|-|few|TRBV7-9
CASSFPSTTNEKLFF
TGTGCCAGCAGCTTTCCCTCCACAACTAATGAAAAACTGTTTTTT
>TRBJ1-5|-|-|TRBV19
CASSFLRQNSNQPQHF
TGTGCCAGTAGTTTCTTAAGACAGAATAGCAATCAGCCCCAGCATTTT
>TRBJ2-7|TRBD1|-|TRBV30
CAWSLGRGYYEQYF
TGTGCCTGGAGTTTGGGCAGGGGGTACTACGAGCAGTACTTC
>TRBJ2-5|-|-|TRBV27
CASSWTAKETQYF
TGTGCCAGCAGTTGGACAGCCAAAGAGACCCAGTACTTC
>TRBJ1-5|-|-|TRBV5-6
CASSFRGQPQHF
TGTGCCAGCAGCTTTAGGGGTCAGCCCCAGCATTTT
>TRBJ2-5|TRBD2|-|TRBV5-1
CASSSGLAGGIIQETQYF
TGCGCCAGCAGCTCGGGACTAGCGGGAGGGATCATCCAAGAGACCCAGTACTTC
>TRBJ1-1|-|-|TRBV9
CASSVDWGEAFF
TGTGCCAGCAGCGTAGATTGGGGAGAAGCTTTCTTT
>TRBJ1-2|TRBD1|few|TRBV6-5
CASSYSRTGNIYGYTF
TGTGCCAGCAGTTACTCTAGGACAGGGAACATCTATGGCTACACCTTC